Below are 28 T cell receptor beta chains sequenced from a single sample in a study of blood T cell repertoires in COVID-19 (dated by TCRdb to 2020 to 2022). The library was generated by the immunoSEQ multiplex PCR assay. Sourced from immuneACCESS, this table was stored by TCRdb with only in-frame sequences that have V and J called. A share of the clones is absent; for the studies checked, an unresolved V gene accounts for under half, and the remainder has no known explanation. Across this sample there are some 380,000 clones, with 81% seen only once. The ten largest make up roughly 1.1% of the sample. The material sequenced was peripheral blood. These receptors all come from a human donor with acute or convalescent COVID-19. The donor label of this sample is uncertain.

The chain's CDR3 is CATSRAGGPSDTQYF. The CDR3 bases are TGTGCCACCAGCCGGGCGGGAGGGCCCTCAGATACGCAGTATTTT. The chain recombines TRBV15 with TRBJ2-3; TRBD2 aligns across 9 bases. Germline V gene sequence: CDR1 LNHNV, CDR2 YYDKDF (reference sequence). J gave up 4 bases and V 5 bases, and 7 bases lay outside the gene matches. CDR3 length equals 15 residues.

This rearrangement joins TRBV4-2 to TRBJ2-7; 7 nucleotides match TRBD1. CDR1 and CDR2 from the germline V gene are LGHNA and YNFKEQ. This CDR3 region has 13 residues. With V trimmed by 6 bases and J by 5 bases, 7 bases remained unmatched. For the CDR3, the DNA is TGTGCCAGCAGGTTGACAGGGATCAACGAGCAGTACTTC. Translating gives CASRLTGINEQYF.

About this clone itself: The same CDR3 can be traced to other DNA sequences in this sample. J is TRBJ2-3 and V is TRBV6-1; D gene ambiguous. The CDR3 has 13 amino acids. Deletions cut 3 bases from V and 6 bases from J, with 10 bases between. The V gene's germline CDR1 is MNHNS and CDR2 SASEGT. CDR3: CASSESRKDTQYF. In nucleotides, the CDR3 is TGTGCCAGCAGTGAGTCCAGAAAGGATACGCAGTATTTT.

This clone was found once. CDR3 nucleotides: TGTGCCAGTAATAGACGAGGAGGGAATGAAAAACTGTTTTTT. This encodes CASNRRGGNEKLFF. This chain uses TRBV19 with TRBJ1-4; D unclear. Germline V CDR1 and CDR2: LNHDA, SQIVND (reference sequence). The CDR3 has 14 amino acids. The V end lost 7 bases, the J end lost 5 bases, and 14 bases lay between the germline ends.

The CDR3 bases are TGTGCCATCGGGGAGACAGGCGAGGGATATGGCTACACCTTC. Its translation is CAIGETGEGYGYTF. The chain combines TRBV10-3 with TRBJ1-2, with a possible D match to TRBD1 (6 bases). This CDR3 spans 14 amino acids. The V end lost 8 bases, the J end lost 5 bases, and 18 bases lay between the germline ends. In germline, CDR1 is ENHRY, CDR2 SYGVKD.

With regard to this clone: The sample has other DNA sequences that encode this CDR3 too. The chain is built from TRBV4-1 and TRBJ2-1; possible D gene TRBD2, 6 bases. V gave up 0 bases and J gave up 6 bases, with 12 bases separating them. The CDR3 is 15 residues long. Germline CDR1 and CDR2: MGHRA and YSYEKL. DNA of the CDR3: TGCGCCAGCAGCCAAGAAGGGCGGGGAGGCAATGAGCAGTTCTTC. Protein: CASSQEGRGGNEQFF.

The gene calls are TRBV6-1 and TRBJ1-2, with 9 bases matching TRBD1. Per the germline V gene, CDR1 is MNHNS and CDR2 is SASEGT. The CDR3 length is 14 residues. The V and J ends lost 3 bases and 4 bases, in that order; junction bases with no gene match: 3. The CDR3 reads CASSEGGQGYGYTF. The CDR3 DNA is TGTGCCAGCAGTGAGGGGGGACAGGGCTATGGCTACACCTTC.

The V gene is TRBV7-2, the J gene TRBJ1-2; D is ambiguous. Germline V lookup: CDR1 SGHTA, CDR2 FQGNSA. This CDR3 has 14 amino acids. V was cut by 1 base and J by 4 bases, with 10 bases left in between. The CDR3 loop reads CASSLDHSGYGYTF. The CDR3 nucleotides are TGTGCCAGCAGCTTAGATCATTCGGGCTATGGCTACACCTTC.

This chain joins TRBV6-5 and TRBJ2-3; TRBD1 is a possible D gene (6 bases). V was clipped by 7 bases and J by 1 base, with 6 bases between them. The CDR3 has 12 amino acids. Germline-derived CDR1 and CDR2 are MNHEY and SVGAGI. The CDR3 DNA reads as TGTGCCAGCACAGGGGGCACAGATACGCAGTATTTT. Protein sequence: CASTGGTDTQYF.

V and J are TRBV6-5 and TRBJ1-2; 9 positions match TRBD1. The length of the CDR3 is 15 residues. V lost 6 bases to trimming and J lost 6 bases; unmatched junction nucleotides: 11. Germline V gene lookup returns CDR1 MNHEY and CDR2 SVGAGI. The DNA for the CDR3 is TGTGCCAGCAGCGGAGGGGGGACAGGGCGCGATGGCTACACCTTC. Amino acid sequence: CASSGGGTGRDGYTF.

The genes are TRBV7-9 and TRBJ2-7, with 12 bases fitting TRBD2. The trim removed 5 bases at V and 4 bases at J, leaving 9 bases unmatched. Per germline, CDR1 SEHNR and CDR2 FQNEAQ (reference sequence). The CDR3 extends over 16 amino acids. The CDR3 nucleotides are TGTGCCAGCAGCCCCCGGCTGACTAGCGGGAGATACGAGCAGTACTTC. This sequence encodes CASSPRLTSGRYEQYF.

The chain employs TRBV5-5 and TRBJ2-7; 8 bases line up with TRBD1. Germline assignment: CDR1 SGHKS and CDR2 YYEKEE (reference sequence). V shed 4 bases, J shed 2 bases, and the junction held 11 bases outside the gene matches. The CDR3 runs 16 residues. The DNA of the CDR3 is TGTGCCAGCAGCGAAACGGGACAGGCTCGAACCTACGAGCAGTACTTC. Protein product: CASSETGQARTYEQYF. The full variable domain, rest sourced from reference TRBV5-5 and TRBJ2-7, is DAGVTQSPTHLIKTRGQQVTLRCSPISGHKSVSWYQQVLGQGPQFIFQYYEKEERGRGNFPDRFSARQFPNYSSELNVNALLLGDSALYLCASSETGQARTYEQYFGPGTRLTVT.

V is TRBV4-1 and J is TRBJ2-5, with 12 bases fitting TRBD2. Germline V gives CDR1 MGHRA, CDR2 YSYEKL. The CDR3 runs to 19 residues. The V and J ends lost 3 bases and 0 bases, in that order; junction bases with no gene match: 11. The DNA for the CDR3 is TGCGCCAGCAGCCATGGCGGGACTAGCGGGCCTACGTACCAAGAGACCCAGTACTTC. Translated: CASSHGGTSGPTYQETQYF.

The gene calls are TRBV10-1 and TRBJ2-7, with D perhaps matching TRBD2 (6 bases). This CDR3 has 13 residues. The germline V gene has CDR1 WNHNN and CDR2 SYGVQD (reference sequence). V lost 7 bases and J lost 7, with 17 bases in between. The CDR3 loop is CASNLSGTGEQYF. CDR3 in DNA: TGCGCCAGCAATCTGTCAGGGACTGGGGAGCAGTACTTC.

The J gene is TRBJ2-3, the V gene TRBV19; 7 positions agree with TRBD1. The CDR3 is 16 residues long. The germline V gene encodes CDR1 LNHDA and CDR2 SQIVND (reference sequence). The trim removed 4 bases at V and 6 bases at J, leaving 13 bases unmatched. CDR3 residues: CASSKSLTGRYDTQYF. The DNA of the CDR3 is TGTGCCAGTAGTAAATCCCTGACAGGGAGATACGATACGCAGTATTTT.

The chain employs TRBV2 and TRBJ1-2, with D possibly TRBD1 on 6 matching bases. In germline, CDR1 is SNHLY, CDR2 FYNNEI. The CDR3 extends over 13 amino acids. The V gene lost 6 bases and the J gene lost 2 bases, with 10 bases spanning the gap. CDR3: CASRRGQNYGYTF. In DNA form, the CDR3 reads TGTGCCAGCAGACGAGGACAGAACTATGGCTACACCTTC. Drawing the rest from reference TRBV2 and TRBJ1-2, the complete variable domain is EPEVTQTPSHQVTQMGQEVILRCVPISNHLYFYWYRQILGQKVEFLVSFYNNEISEKSEIFDDQFSVERPDGSNFTLKIRSTKLEDSAMYFCASRRGQNYGYTFGSGTRLTVV.

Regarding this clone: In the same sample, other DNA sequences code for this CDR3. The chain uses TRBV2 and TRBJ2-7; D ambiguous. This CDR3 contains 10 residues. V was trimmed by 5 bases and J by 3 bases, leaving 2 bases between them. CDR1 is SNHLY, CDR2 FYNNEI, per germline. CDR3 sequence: CASSHYEQYF. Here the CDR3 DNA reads TGTGCCAGCAGTCACTACGAGCAGTACTTC.

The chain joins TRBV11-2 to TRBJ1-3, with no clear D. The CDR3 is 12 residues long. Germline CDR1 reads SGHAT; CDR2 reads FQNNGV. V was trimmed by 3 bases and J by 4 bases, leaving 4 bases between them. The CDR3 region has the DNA TGTGCCAGCAGCTTTCCAGGAAACACCATATATTTT. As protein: CASSFPGNTIYF.

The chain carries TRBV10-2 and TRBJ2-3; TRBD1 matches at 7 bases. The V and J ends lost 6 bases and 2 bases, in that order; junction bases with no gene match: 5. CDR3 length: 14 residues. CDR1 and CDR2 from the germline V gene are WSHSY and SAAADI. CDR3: CASSQGTATDTQYF. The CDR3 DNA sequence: TGCGCCAGCAGCCAGGGGACAGCCACAGATACGCAGTATTTT.

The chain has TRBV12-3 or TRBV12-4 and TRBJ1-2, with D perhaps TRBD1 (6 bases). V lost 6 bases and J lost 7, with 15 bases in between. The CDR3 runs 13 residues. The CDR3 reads CASRDKGGSGYTF. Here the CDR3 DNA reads TGTGCCAGCAGGGACAAGGGGGGGTCTGGCTACACCTTC.

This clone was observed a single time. This chain's CDR3 is CASGLWLGGAEAFF. The DNA for the CDR3 is TGTGCTAGTGGTTTGTGGCTTGGGGGGGCTGAAGCTTTCTTT. The rearrangement joins TRBV12-5 to TRBJ1-1; D possibly corresponds to TRBD1 (5 bases). The CDR3 spans 14 residues. Per germline, CDR1 LGHNT and CDR2 FRNRAP. The V gene lost 2 bases and the J gene lost 6 bases, with 13 bases spanning the gap.

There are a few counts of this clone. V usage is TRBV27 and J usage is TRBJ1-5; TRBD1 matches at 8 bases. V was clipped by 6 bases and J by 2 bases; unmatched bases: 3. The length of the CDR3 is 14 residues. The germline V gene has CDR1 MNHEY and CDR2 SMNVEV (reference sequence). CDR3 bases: TGTGCCAGCAGAGCACAGGGGGGCAATCAGCCCCAGCATTTT. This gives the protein CASRAQGGNQPQHF.

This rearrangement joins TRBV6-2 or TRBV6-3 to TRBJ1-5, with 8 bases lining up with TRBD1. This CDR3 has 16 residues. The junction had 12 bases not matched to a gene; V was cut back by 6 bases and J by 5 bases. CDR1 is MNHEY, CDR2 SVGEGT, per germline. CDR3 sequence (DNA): TGTGCCAGCAGCAGGGGACAGGAATTATATTATCAGCCCCAGCATTTT. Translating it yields CASSRGQELYYQPQHF.

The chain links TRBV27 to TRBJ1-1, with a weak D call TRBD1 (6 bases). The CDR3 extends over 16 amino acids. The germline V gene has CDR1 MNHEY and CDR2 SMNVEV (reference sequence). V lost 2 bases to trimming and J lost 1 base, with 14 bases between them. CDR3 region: CASSLGTGLRNTEAFF. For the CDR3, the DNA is TGTGCCAGCAGTTTAGGTACAGGGCTAAGGAACACTGAAGCTTTCTTT.

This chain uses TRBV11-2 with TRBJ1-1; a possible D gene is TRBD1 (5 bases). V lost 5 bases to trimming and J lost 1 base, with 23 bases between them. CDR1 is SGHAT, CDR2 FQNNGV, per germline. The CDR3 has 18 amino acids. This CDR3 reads CASSLLGQLRGRNTEAFF. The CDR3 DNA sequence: TGTGCCAGCAGCCTGCTAGGGCAGCTAAGGGGCCGGAACACTGAAGCTTTCTTT.

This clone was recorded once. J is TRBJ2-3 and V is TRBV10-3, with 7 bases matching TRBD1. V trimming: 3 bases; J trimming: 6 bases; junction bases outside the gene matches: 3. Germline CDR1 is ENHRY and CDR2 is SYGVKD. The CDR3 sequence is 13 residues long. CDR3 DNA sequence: TGTGCCATCAGTGAAGGGGGCCTCGATACGCAGTATTTT. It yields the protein CAISEGGLDTQYF.

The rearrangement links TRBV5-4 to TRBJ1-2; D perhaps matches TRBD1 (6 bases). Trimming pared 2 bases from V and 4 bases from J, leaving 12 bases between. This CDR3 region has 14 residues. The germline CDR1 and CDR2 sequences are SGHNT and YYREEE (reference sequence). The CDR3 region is CASSLPDSIYGYTF. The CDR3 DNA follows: TGTGCCAGCAGCTTACCGGACAGCATCTATGGCTACACCTTC.

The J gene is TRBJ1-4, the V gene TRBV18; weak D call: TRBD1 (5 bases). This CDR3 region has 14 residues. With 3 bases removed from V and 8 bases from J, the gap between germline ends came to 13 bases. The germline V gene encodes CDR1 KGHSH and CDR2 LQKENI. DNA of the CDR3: TGTGCCAGCTCACCCCTCACAAGGACAGAAAAACTGTTTTTT. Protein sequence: CASSPLTRTEKLFF.